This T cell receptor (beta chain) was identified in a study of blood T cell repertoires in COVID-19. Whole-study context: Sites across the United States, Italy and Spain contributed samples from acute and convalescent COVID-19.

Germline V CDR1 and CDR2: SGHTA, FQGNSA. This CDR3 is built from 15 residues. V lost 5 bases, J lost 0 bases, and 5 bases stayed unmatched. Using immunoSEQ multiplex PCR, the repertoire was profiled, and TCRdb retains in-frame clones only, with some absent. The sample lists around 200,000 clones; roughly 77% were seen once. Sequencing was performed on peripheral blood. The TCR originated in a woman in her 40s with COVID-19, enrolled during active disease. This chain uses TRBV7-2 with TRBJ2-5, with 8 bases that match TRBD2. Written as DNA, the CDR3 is TGTGCCAGCAGCGTACTAGCGGTGGACCAAGAGACCCAGTACTTC. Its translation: CASSVLAVDQETQYF.